This entry lists 19 T cell receptor beta chains sequenced from one sample in a study of tissue T cells after allogeneic stem cell transplantation. The protocol was immunoSEQ multiplex PCR, while the TCRdb copy is restricted to in-frame clones and leaves out a portion. Found here are about 1,800 clones, almost 50% of them singletons; the top ten hold around a third. Described time point: mouse harvest day 14 after allogeneic transplant. Each mouse received 10^7 T-cell-depleted marrow cells plus 10^6 splenic CD5+ T cells by tail vein. The sequenced sample was blood. The receptors were sampled from a female BALB/c mouse given C57BL/6 T cells with graft-versus-host disease after an allogeneic hematopoietic cell transplant.

On this clone: Gene labels here are mouse ones. The read ends 1 residue early relative to the CDR3; the germline J gene fills the gap. This chain links TRBV16 with TRBJ1-1; the D is unclear. V shed 0 bases and J shed 8 bases, with 7 bases lying between them. The CDR3 has 12 residues. Germline V CDR1 and CDR2: SGHSA, FRNQAP. The sequenced CDR3 bases are TGTGCAAGCAGCTTAGAAGGGAGGGAAGTCTTC. Protein: CASSLEGREVF. The whole CDR3 protein reads CASSLEGREVFF.

This clone was found once. A far larger clone is one base from this, pointing to a likely read error. Gene names and germline refer to mouse. The CDR3 end falls 1 residue outside the read, so it is completed with the germline J gene. The chain joins TRBV13-2 to TRBJ2-7; TRBD2 aligns across 10 bases. Losses at the gene ends were 0 bases for V and 3 bases for J; bases not matched to a gene: 3. CDR3 length: 15 amino acids. CDR1 and CDR2 from the germline V gene are NNHNN and SYGAGS (reference sequence). CDR3 DNA, as far as it was read: TGTGCCAGCGGTGATGCCGGGACTGGGGACTATGAACAGTAC. It translates to CASGDAGTGDYEQY. In full, the CDR3 reads CASGDAGTGDYEQYF.

This clone is termed large. The genes are named according to mouse. Read data end 1 residue before the CDR3 end; the end is taken from the germline J gene. This rearrangement joins TRBV5 to TRBJ2-7; 13 bases line up with TRBD2. CDR1 LGHNA and CDR2 YNLKQL come from the germline V gene (reference sequence). Germline trimming cut 4 bases from V and 7 bases from J; bases unmatched to any gene: 7. This CDR3 contains 15 residues. CDR3 amino acids: CASSPGLGGLVEQYF. Partial CDR3 DNA: TGTGCCAGCAGCCCAGGACTGGGGGGGCTGGTGGAACAGTAC.

The sample holds a few counts of this clone. Gene names and germline refer to mouse. The read gets to within 1 residue of the CDR3 end, and the germline J gene fills in the rest. V and J are TRBV23 and TRBJ1-1; TRBD1 is taken as the D call from the table, unchecked against the DNA. Germline V lookup: CDR1 KGHTA, CDR2 FQNQQP. The CDR3 extends over 14 amino acids. The sequenced part of the CDR3 DNA is TGCTCCAGCAGTCAATCACAGGGGGACACAGAAGTCTTC. Translating it yields CSSSQSQGDTEVF. The whole CDR3 sequence reads CSSSQSQGDTEVFF. The complete variable domain, with remaining parts taken from reference TRBV23 and TRBJ1-1, reads DAAVTQKPRYLIKMKGQEAEMKCIPEKGHTAVFWYQQKQSKELKFLIYFQNQQPLDQIDMVKERFSAVCPSSSLCSLGIRTCEAEDSALYLCSSSQSQGDTEVFFGKGTRLTVV.

In the case of this clone: The gene names here belong to mouse. With the read ending 1 residue before the CDR3 end, the germline J gene is used to fill in that end. The chain recombines TRBV3 with TRBJ2-5, with 13 bases aligning to TRBD2. J lost 4 bases, V lost 4 bases, and 8 bases had no gene match. The length of the CDR3 is 17 residues. The V gene's germline CDR1 is SNHLY and CDR2 FYNGKV (reference sequence). The part of the CDR3 DNA that was read is TGTGCCAGCAGCTCCCGGGACTGGGGGGGACAAGAAGACACCCAGTAC. The encoded protein is CASSSRDWGGQEDTQY. The CDR3 in its entirety is CASSSRDWGGQEDTQYF.

A word on this clone: All gene names here are mouse names. The read ends 1 residue shy of where the CDR3 ends; the end is completed using the germline J gene. The chain links TRBV5 to TRBJ2-5; 9 positions agree with TRBD2. The V and J ends lost 2 bases and 0 bases, in that order; junction bases with no gene match: 0. From germline, CDR1 is LGHNA and CDR2 YNLKQL (reference sequence). This CDR3 has 15 amino acids. The covered CDR3 bases are TGTGCCAGCAGCCAAACTGGGGGGAACCAAGACACCCAGTAC. Protein: CASSQTGGNQDTQY. The entire CDR3 sequence reads CASSQTGGNQDTQYF.

Comments on this clone: Mouse names are used for the genes. The read gets to within 1 residue of the CDR3 end, and the germline J gene fills in the rest. The chain links TRBV1 to TRBJ2-1; D may be TRBD1 (6 bases). The CDR3 consists of 15 residues. V dropped 4 bases and J dropped 0 bases, with 10 bases sitting between them. The V gene's germline CDR1 is NSQYPW and CDR2 LRSPGD (reference sequence). Partial CDR3 DNA: TGCACCTGCAGTGGAGGGACAATTAACTATGCTGAGCAGTTC. Residues: CTCSGGTINYAEQF. The CDR3 in full is CTCSGGTINYAEQFF.

With regard to this clone: The gene names given are mouse names. The sequenced fragment ends 1 residue before the CDR3 boundary, so the rest is inferred from the germline J gene. The V call is TRBV29, the J call TRBJ2-7; D uncertain. This CDR3 is built from 10 residues. V lost 2 bases and J lost 7, with 3 bases in between. The germline CDR1 and CDR2 sequences are MSHET and SYDVDS. Incomplete CDR3 DNA: TGTGCTAGCAGTTTAGGGGAACAGTAC. This translates into CASSLGEQY. The complete CDR3 reads CASSLGEQYF.

This clone was observed a few times. These gene names are mouse names. The CDR3 end is not reached by the read, which stops 1 residue before it; the germline J gene fills it in. The rearrangement links TRBV13-2 to TRBJ2-7; 8 nucleotides align to TRBD2. The CDR3 is 15 amino acids. After removal of 0 bases from V and 6 bases from J, the junction contained 8 bases not matched to a gene. Germline V lookup: CDR1 NNHNN, CDR2 SYGAGS (reference sequence). The sequenced CDR3 bases are TGTGCCAGCGGTGATGCGGGGGGGGGCGTTTTTGAACAGTAC. Its protein product is CASGDAGGGVFEQY. The whole CDR3 protein is CASGDAGGGVFEQYF.

As regards this clone: Mouse gene names and germline throughout. Read data end 1 residue before the CDR3 end; the end is taken from the germline J gene. This sequence joins TRBV3 and TRBJ2-5; D may correspond to TRBD1 or TRBD2 (7 bases each). Trimming took 5 bases from V and 6 from J, leaving 12 bases between them. Germline V gene sequence: CDR1 SNHLY, CDR2 FYNGKV (reference sequence). CDR3 length equals 13 residues. The part of the CDR3 DNA that was read is TGTGCCAGCAGCCCTCAGGGGGGGGACACCCAGTAC. It is translated as CASSPQGGDTQY. The CDR3, in full, reads CASSPQGGDTQYF.

In regard to this clone: Gene names are the mouse ones. The read terminates 1 residue before the CDR3 end, so the remaining end is supplied by the germline J gene. The chain is built from TRBV3 and TRBJ1-2; the match to TRBD1 covers 7 bases. V lost 5 bases and J lost 2; bases outside the gene matches: 2. Germline V gene lookup returns CDR1 SNHLY and CDR2 FYNGKV (reference sequence). CDR3 size: 13 residues. The part of the CDR3 DNA that was read is TGTGCCAGCAGCCAACAGGGGAACTCCGACTACACC. It translates to CASSQQGNSDYT. The complete CDR3 reads CASSQQGNSDYTF.

To note about this clone: Gene names are mouse gene names. The CDR3 end is not reached by the read, which stops 1 residue before it; the germline J gene fills it in. The chain carries TRBV12-1 and TRBJ2-5, with 8 nucleotides matching TRBD1. This CDR3 has 13 residues. The germline gives CDR1 SGHSN, CDR2 HYEKVE. Losses at the gene ends were 4 bases for V and 6 bases for J; bases not matched to a gene: 5. The CDR3 sequence: CASSRQGKDTQYF. CDR3 bases read: TGTGCCAGCTCCCGACAGGGGAAGGACACCCAGTAC.

Concerning this clone: All gene names here are mouse names. Sequencing ends 1 residue short of the CDR3 end; the germline J gene provides the rest. This chain connects TRBV29 to TRBJ2-5, with D perhaps TRBD1 (6 bases). The CDR3 runs to 15 residues. Germline CDR1 and CDR2: MSHET and SYDVDS. V was pared by 5 bases and J by 1 base, with 13 bases between. CDR3 bases read: TGTGCTAGCAGTCCCACAGGGCCCCACCAAGACACCCAGTAC. Translating gives CASSPTGPHQDTQY. The entire CDR3 protein reads CASSPTGPHQDTQYF.

This clone was counted only a few times. The germline and genes are mouse ones. The read ends 1 residue early relative to the CDR3; the germline J gene fills the gap. The chain employs TRBV13-1 and TRBJ1-3; 8 bases map to TRBD1. V lost 0 bases and J lost 3; bases outside the gene matches: 2. The CDR3 is 15 residues long. Germline assignment: CDR1 NSHNY and CDR2 SYGAGN. CDR3 protein: CASSDAGQGGNTLYF. The DNA read from the CDR3 is TGTGCCAGCAGTGATGCAGGACAGGGTGGAAATACGCTCTAT.

About this clone itself: Mouse names are used for the genes. The read comes to an end 1 residue before the CDR3 does, leaving the germline J gene to fill in the end. The rearrangement joins TRBV15 to TRBJ2-7; 9 bases map to TRBD2. Germline CDR1 is SGHND and CDR2 is FRSKSL. After removal of 7 bases from V and 2 bases from J, the junction contained 6 bases not matched to a gene. The CDR3 consists of 14 residues. CDR3 residues: CASTPLGGAYEQYF. CDR3 DNA (partial): TGTGCCAGCACCCCACTGGGGGGCGCCTATGAACAGTAC. Full variable domain (outside the CDR3, taken from reference TRBV15 and TRBJ2-7): DAGVTQTPRHEVAEKGQTIILKCEPVSGHNDLFWYRQTKIQGLELLSYFRSKSLMEDGGAFKDRFKAEMLNSSFSTLKIQPTEPKDSAVYLCASTPLGGAYEQYFGPGTRLTVL.

About this clone: These gene names are mouse names. Sequencing ends 1 residue short of the CDR3 end; the germline J gene provides the rest. The rearrangement uses TRBV5 and TRBJ2-5; perhaps TRBD1 as D (6 bases). V was cut by 0 bases and J by 3 bases, with 7 bases left in between. CDR3 size: 14 residues. Germline V CDR1 and CDR2: LGHNA, YNLKQL (reference sequence). CDR3 DNA (partial): TGTGCCAGCAGCCAAGATAGGGGGCAAGACACCCAGTAC. This encodes CASSQDRGQDTQY. The entire CDR3 protein is CASSQDRGQDTQYF.

This clone is a singleton in its sample. Genes and germline come from the mouse. The read comes to an end 1 residue before the CDR3 does, leaving the germline J gene to fill in the end. V usage is TRBV16 and J usage is TRBJ2-4; D gene unclear. This CDR3 is 13 amino acids long. V lost 5 bases, J lost 0 bases, and 6 bases lay in between. The germline CDR1 and CDR2 sequences are SGHSA and FRNQAP. Partial CDR3 DNA: TGTGCAAGCAGCCGAACTAGTCAAAACACCTTGTAC. It translates to CASSRTSQNTLY. The whole CDR3 sequence is CASSRTSQNTLYF.

Notes on this clone: Mouse germline and gene names are used. The CDR3 end lies 1 residue beyond the end of the read and is filled in from the germline J gene. This chain joins TRBV31 and TRBJ2-4; D is possibly TRBD1 (5 bases). The CDR3 has 14 amino acids. Between the trimmed V and J ends, which lost 3 bases and 1 base, there was a span of 11 bases. Germline V gives CDR1 GKSSPN, CDR2 SITVG. CDR3 region: CAWRHRGGQNTLYF. The sequenced part of the CDR3 DNA is TGTGCCTGGAGGCATAGGGGTGGTCAAAACACCTTGTAC.

For this clone: Each gene name is a mouse one. The read stops 1 residue short of the end of the CDR3; the missing end is completed from the germline J gene. The chain has TRBV1 and TRBJ2-5; D remains ambiguous. The CDR3 has 12 residues. Trimming left V 3 bases short and J 6 bases short, with 7 bases between. Looked up from germline, CDR1 is NSQYPW and CDR2 is LRSPGD (reference sequence). The sequenced CDR3 bases are TGCACCTGCAGTGCTCGCATTGACACCCAGTAC. Amino acids: CTCSARIDTQY. The whole CDR3 protein is CTCSARIDTQYF. The whole variable domain, remainder taken from reference TRBV1 and TRBJ2-5, is VTLLEQNPRWRLVPRGQAVNLRCILKNSQYPWMSWYQQDLQKQLQWLFTLRSPGDKEVKSLPGADYLATRVTDTELRLQVANMSQGRTLYCTCSARIDTQYFGPGTRLLVL.